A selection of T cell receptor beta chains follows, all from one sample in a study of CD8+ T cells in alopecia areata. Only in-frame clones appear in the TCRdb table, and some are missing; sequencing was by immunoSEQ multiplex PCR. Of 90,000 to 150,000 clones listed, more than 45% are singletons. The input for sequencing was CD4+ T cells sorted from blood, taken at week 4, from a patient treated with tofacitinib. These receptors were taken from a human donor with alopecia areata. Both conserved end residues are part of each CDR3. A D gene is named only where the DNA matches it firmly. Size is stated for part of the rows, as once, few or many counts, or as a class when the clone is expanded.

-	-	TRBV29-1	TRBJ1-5	TGCAGCGTGGGTCAGGGAAACAATCAGCCCCAGCATTTT	CSVGQGNNQPQHF
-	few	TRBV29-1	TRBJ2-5	TGCAGCGTTGCCCCTGGAACACAAGAGACCCAGTACTTC	CSVAPGTQETQYF
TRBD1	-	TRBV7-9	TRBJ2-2	TGTGCCAGCAGCCCCTGGGACAGGGGACGCACCGGGGAGCTGTTTTTT	CASSPWDRGRTGELFF
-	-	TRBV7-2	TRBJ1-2	TGTGCCAGCAGCCCCTGGACCTATGGCTACACCTTC	CASSPWTYGYTF
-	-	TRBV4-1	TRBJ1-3	TGCGCCAGCACCCCAGTGGGACGGAGCTCTGGAAACACCATATATTTT	CASTPVGRSSGNTIYF
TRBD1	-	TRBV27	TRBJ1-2	TGTGCCACCTCTTCAACATCGGGACAGGGACCTCTTTATGGCTACACCTTC	CATSSTSGQGPLYGYTF
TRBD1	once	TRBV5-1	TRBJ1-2	TGCGCCAGCAGCTTACGGACAGGGTATGGCTACACCTTC	CASSLRTGYGYTF
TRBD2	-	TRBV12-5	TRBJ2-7	TGTGCTAGTGGTTTGGGGACTAGCGGGAGAATTTCGGCCGAGCAGTACTTC	CASGLGTSGRISAEQYF
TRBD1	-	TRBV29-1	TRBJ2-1	TGCAGCGTTTCCTTTTGGTTGGGACAGGGGGCTCTCGAGCAGTTCTTC	CSVSFWLGQGALEQFF
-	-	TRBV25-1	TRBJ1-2	TGTGCCAGCAAGTTGGGCGTGGGCAGGGGATGGTCTGGCTACACCTTC	CASKLGVGRGWSGYTF
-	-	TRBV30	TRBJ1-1	TGTGCCTGGAGGGTCCTCGGGCAGCCTGACACTGAAGCTTTCTTT	CAWRVLGQPDTEAFF
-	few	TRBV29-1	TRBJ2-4	TGCAGCGTCCAATCCCCCCTTGACATTCAGTACTTC	CSVQSPLDIQYF
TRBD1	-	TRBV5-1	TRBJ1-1	TGCGCCAGCAGACCGACAGGGTCCGAGACTGAAGCTTTCTTT	CASRPTGSETEAFF
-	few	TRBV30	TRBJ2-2	TGTGCCTGGAGCAAAACGAGGACCCACGACACCGGGGAGCTGTTTTTT	CAWSKTRTHDTGELFF
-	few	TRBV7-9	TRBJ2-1	TGTGCCAGCAGCGGACCGGGATCCTACAATGAGCAGTTCTTC	CASSGPGSYNEQFF
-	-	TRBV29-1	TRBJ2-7	TGCAGCGTTGAATCCGCCCTCGGGTACGAGCAGTACTTC	CSVESALGYEQYF
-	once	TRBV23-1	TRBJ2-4	TGCGCCAGCATGGGGAAGCGAACCAAAAACATTCAGTACTTC	CASMGKRTKNIQYF
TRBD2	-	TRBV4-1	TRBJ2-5	TGCGCCAGCTCCTGGGTGGGGGGGGAGACCCAGTACTTC	CASSWVGGETQYF
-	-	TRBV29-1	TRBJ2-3	TGCAGCGTACAGTACACAGATACGCAGTATTTT	CSVQYTDTQYF
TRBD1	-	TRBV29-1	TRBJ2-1	TGCAGCGTTGTAGGGACAGGGGGTGAAAGCTCCTACAATGAGCAGTTCTTC	CSVVGTGGESSYNEQFF
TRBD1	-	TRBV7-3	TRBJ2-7	TGTGCCAGCAGCTTAAAGGGACAGGGGTCCGTTGAGCAGTACTTC	CASSLKGQGSVEQYF
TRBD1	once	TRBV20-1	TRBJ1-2	TGCAGTAGGGACAGGGTGGATGGCTACACCTTC	CSRDRVDGYTF
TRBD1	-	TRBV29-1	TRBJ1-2	TGCAGCGCGGGACAGGACCAAAGGGGCTACACCTTC	CSAGQDQRGYTF
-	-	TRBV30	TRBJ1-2	TGTGCCTGGAGGTTACGGGGTACTGACTATGGCTACACCTTC	CAWRLRGTDYGYTF
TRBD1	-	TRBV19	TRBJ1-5	TGTGCCAGTGGAGGGGGCAAAAGCAATCAGCCCCAGCATTTT	CASGGGKSNQPQHF
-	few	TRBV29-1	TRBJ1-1	TGCAGCGTTGAGGCACAGAACACTGAAGCTTTCTTT	CSVEAQNTEAFF
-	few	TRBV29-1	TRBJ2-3	TGCAGCGTTGTTGATGGCCCAGATACGCAGTATTTT	CSVVDGPDTQYF
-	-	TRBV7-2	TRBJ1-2	TGTGCCAGCAGCCTCAAGGGAGGGAACTATGGCTACACCTTC	CASSLKGGNYGYTF
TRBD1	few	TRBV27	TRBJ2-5	TGTGCCAGCGGACAGGGACATCGATTTTTGTACTTC	CASGQGHRFLYF
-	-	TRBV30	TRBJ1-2	TGTGCCTGGAGCGTCGGGGCCCAAAGCGGCTACACCTTC	CAWSVGAQSGYTF
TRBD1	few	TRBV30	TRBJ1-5	TGTGCCTGGAGTGGGACAGGGAGAATACAGCCCCAGCATTTT	CAWSGTGRIQPQHF